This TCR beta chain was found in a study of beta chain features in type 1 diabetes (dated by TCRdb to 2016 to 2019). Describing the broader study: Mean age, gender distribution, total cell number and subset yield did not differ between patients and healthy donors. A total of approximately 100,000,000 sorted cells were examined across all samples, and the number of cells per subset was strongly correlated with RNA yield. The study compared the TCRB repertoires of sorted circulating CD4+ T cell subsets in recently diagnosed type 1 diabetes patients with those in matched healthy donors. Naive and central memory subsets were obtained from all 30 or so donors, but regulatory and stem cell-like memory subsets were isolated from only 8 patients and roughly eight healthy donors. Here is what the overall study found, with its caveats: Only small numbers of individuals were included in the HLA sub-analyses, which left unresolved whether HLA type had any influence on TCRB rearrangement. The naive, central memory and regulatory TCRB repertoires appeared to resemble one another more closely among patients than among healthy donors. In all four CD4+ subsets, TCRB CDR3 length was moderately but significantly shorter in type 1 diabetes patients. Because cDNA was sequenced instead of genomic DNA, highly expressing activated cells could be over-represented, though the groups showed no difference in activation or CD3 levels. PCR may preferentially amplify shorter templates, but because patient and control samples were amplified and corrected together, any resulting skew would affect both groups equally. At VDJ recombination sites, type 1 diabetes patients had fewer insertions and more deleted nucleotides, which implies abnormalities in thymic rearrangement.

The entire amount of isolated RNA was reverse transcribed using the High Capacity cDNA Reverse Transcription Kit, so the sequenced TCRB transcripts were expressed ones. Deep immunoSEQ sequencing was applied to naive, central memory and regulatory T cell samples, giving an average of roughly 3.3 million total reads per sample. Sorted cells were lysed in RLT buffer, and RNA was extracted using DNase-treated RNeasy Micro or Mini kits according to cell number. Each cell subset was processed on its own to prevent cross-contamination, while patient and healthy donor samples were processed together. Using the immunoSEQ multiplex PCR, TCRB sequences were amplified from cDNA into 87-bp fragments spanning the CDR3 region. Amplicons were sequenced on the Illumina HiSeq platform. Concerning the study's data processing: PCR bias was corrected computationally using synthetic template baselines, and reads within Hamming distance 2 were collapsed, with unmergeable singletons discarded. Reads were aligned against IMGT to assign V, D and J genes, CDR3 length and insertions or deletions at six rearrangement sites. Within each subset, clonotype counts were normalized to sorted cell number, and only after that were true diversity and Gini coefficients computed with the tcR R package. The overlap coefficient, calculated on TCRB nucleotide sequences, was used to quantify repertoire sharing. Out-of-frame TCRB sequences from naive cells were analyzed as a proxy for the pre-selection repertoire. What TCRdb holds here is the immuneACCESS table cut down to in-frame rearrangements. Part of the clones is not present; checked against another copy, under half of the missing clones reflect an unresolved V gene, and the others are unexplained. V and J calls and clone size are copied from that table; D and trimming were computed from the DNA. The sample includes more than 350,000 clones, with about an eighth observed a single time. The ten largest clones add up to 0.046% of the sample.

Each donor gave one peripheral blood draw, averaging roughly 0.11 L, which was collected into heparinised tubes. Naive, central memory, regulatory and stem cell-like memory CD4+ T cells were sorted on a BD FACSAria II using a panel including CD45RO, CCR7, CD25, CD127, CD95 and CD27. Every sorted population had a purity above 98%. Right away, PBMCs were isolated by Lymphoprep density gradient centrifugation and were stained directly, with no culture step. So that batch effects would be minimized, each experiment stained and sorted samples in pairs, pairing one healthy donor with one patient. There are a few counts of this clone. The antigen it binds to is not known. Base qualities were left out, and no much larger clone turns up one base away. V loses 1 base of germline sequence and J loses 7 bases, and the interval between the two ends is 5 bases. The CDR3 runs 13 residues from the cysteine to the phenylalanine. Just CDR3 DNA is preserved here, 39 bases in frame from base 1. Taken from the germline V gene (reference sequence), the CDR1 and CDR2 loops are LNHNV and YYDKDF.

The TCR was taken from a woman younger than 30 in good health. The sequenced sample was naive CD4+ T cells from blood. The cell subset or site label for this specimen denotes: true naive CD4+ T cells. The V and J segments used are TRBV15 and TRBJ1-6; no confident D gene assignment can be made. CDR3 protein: CATSRVINSPLHF. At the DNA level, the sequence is TGTGCCACCAGCAGAGTCATAAATTCACCCCTCCACTTT.